Below, 28 T cell receptor beta chains from the same sample are listed, as sequenced in a study of spatial heterogeneity in lung cancer. Notes on the study in general: Mutation counts in tumors were tracked by counts of expanded intratumoral alpha and beta TCRs.

Antigen specificity for these receptors is unknown. The time point here: sample taken at primary tumor resection. TCRdb re-analysed the 5' RACE reads in MiXCR, keeping a single row per CDR3 protein. This table has about 9,800 distinct CDR3 sequences, 54% appearing once. This sample comprised lung tumor tissue, obtained at surgery. The origin of the receptors is a female donor with early-stage non-small cell lung cancer.

On this clonotype: This beta chain is an off-target read within a library intended for alpha chains, so its frequency means little. This chain connects TRBV7-9 to TRBJ1-5, with a possible D match to TRBD1 (5 bases). Looked up from germline, CDR1 is SEHNR and CDR2 is FQNEAQ (reference sequence). The CDR3 sequence is 14 residues long. The V gene lost 3 bases and the J gene lost 5 bases, with 11 bases spanning the gap. The CDR3 is CASSLDGDHQPQHF. The DNA for the CDR3 is TGTGCCAGCAGCTTGGACGGGGACCATCAGCCCCAGCATTTT.

A single count supports this clonotype. Little can be read into the size of this beta chain, an off-target read in a library designed for alpha chains. The CDR3 DNA sequence: TGCAGCGTTGTTTGGCGGAGTTTCTACAATGAGCAGTTCTTC. Residues: CSVVWRSFYNEQFF. The chain carries TRBV29-1 and TRBJ2-1; D is unresolved. This CDR3 is built from 14 residues. CDR1 is SQVTM, CDR2 ANQGSEA, per germline. Trimming removed 4 bases from V and 3 bases from J, with 13 bases in between.

A few counts support this clonotype. This beta chain lies outside the target of a library built for alpha chains; its clone size means little. The chain has TRBV5-1 and TRBJ2-5, with 7 positions matching TRBD2. Losses at the gene ends were 2 bases for V and 3 bases for J; bases not matched to a gene: 4. The CDR3 spans 14 residues. Germline V gene lookup returns CDR1 SGHRS and CDR2 YFSETQ. In DNA, the CDR3 is TGCGCCAGCAGCTTCCCCGGGACTAAAGAGACCCAGTACTTC. Its protein is CASSFPGTKETQYF.

This clonotype was seen more than once but under ten times. This beta chain slipped into a library made for alpha chains as a stray read, so its size is not meaningful. J is TRBJ2-3 and V is TRBV11-3; tentative D call: TRBD2 (6 bases). The germline CDR1 and CDR2 sequences are SGHNT and YENEEA. The V gene lost 5 bases and the J gene lost 4 bases, with 16 bases spanning the gap. This CDR3 spans 15 amino acids. This CDR3 is CASSPRLGWSDTQYF. In DNA form, the CDR3 reads TGTGCCAGCAGCCCCCGACTAGGGTGGTCAGATACGCAGTATTTT.

A note on this clonotype: Because the library targeted alpha chains, this beta chain is an off-target read whose size means little. This rearrangement joins TRBV12-3 or TRBV12-4 to TRBJ2-2; a possible D gene is TRBD1 (5 bases). The V end lost 2 bases, the J end lost 6 bases, and 7 bases lay between the germline ends. The CDR3 sequence is 13 residues long. Here the CDR3 reads CASSLSGPGELFF. CDR3 DNA sequence: TGTGCCAGCAGTTTATCAGGGCCCGGGGAGCTGTTTTTT.

With respect to this clonotype: This beta chain is a stray sequence in a library constructed for alpha chains; its clone size is not meaningful. The genes are TRBV6-6 and TRBJ2-7, with 10 bases identical to TRBD2. CDR1 and CDR2 (germline): MNHNY, SVGAGI (reference sequence). The CDR3 sequence is 16 residues long. V shed 5 bases, J shed 6 bases, and the junction held 13 bases outside the gene matches. CDR3 in DNA: TGTGCCAGCAGTCCGAGCGGGGGGGCCTTGCTCGGCGAGCAGTACTTC. Residues: CASSPSGGALLGEQYF.

Of note for this clonotype: Since the library was made to target alpha chains, this beta chain is a stray read and its abundance is not meaningful. This chain connects TRBV27 to TRBJ1-6; TRBD1 aligns across 7 bases. Germline trimming cut 6 bases from V and 6 bases from J; bases unmatched to any gene: 5. CDR3 size: 14 residues. Germline V gene sequence: CDR1 MNHEY, CDR2 SMNVEV (reference sequence). The DNA for the CDR3 is TGTGCCAGCAGAGTGGGGACAGTTAATTCACCCCTCCACTTT. It yields the protein CASRVGTVNSPLHF.

About this clonotype: Found in a library prepared for alpha chains, this beta chain is an off-target read, and its abundance has little meaning. The chain has TRBV7-9 and TRBJ1-4; 7 bases are a match to TRBD1. The CDR3 sequence is 16 residues long. V dropped 4 bases and J dropped 4; count of bases not matched to a gene: 9. Germline CDR1 is SEHNR and CDR2 is FQNEAQ (reference sequence). CDR3 DNA sequence: TGTGCCAGCAGCTCTATAGGGGGACAGCTTAATGAAAAACTGTTTTTT. Its translation: CASSSIGGQLNEKLFF.

This clonotype occurred a few times. This beta chain turned up in a library designed for alpha chains; as an off-target read, its abundance says little. The chain recombines TRBV19 with TRBJ2-1, with a possible D match to TRBD2 (5 bases). The CDR3 has 15 amino acids. V gave up 3 bases and J gave up 9 bases, with 18 bases separating them. CDR1 is LNHDA, CDR2 SQIVND, per germline (reference sequence). The CDR3 DNA reads as TGTGCCAGTAGTATCGGCGAGCGGACGAGGGTTGAGCAGTTCTTC. This sequence encodes CASSIGERTRVEQFF.

As to this clonotype: Found in a library prepared for alpha chains, this beta chain is an off-target read, and its abundance has little meaning. The rearrangement joins TRBV20-1 to TRBJ1-5; D remains ambiguous. The V and J ends lost 3 bases and 0 bases respectively, with 9 bases between them. Per the germline V gene, CDR1 is DFQATT and CDR2 is SNEGSKA (reference sequence). The CDR3 covers 14 residues. This chain's CDR3 is CSASLDFSNQPQHF. The DNA for the CDR3 is TGCAGTGCTAGCTTGGACTTTAGCAATCAGCCCCAGCATTTT.

As to this clonotype: A library made for alpha chains picked up this beta chain off target, so its size means little. The chain couples TRBV12-5 to TRBJ2-2, with D uncertain. This CDR3 is built from 14 residues. CDR1 LGHNT and CDR2 FRNRAP come from the germline V gene. The germline V and J ends were trimmed by 3 bases and 6 bases, with 11 bases remaining between them. CDR3: CASGFSQLAGELFF. DNA for the CDR3: TGTGCTAGTGGTTTTTCCCAGCTTGCCGGGGAGCTGTTTTTT.

A word on this clonotype: With the library built for alpha chains, this beta chain is off target and its frequency is not meaningful. This chain uses TRBV12-3 or TRBV12-4 with TRBJ2-6; D gene ambiguous. V lost 6 bases and J lost 11, with 11 bases in between. This CDR3 spans 12 amino acids. The CDR3 DNA reads as TGTGCCAGCAGACCTGGGGAAGACGTCCTGACTTTC. Its protein product is CASRPGEDVLTF.

Concerning this clonotype: With the library built for alpha chains, this beta chain is off target and its frequency is not meaningful. The chain joins TRBV5-1 to TRBJ2-1; 7 nucleotides match TRBD2. The CDR3 is 16 amino acids. CDR1 is SGHRS, CDR2 YFSETQ, per germline. Trimming at V came to 1 base and at J to 4 bases, leaving 8 bases not matched to a gene. The CDR3 DNA is TGCGCCAGCAGCTTGTTGGCCCGCGGGGGATACAATGAGCAGTTCTTC. It codes for CASSLLARGGYNEQFF.

This clonotype was counted only a few times. With the library built for alpha chains, this beta chain is off target and its frequency is not meaningful. The rearrangement links TRBV7-2 to TRBJ2-3; a possible D gene is TRBD2 (6 bases). Trimming left V 5 bases short and J 0 bases short, with 18 bases between. CDR3 length: 17 amino acids. Looked up from germline, CDR1 is SGHTA and CDR2 is FQGNSA. The CDR3 here is CASSPRVGGTSTDTQYF. CDR3 DNA sequence: TGTGCCAGCAGCCCAAGAGTGGGGGGTACTAGCACAGATACGCAGTATTTT.

About this clonotype: Little can be read into the size of this beta chain, an off-target read in a library designed for alpha chains. The V call is TRBV12-3 or TRBV12-4, the J call TRBJ1-6, with TRBD1 as a possible D gene (5 bases). CDR3 size: 13 residues. V was shortened by 6 bases and J by 7 bases, with 10 bases between the two germline ends. The CDR3 region has the DNA TGTGCCAGCAGGTATCGACAGAATTCACCCCTCCACTTT. This gives the protein CASRYRQNSPLHF.

Concerning this clonotype: This beta chain represents an off-target read in a library built for alpha chains; its size is of limited meaning. The genes are TRBV27 and TRBJ2-6; no clear D. V gave up 6 bases and J gave up 2 bases, with 8 bases separating them. Germline CDR1 MNHEY, CDR2 SMNVEV (reference sequence). CDR3 length: 14 residues. The CDR3 region has the DNA TGTGCCAGCAGCCCAGGACCTGGGGCCAACGTCCTGACTTTC. Protein product: CASSPGPGANVLTF.

Concerning this clonotype: The library was prepared for alpha chains; this beta chain is a stray read, so its frequency means little. The V gene is TRBV7-3, the J gene TRBJ2-1; 11 bases align to TRBD2. The CDR3 is 15 residues long. Trimming at V came to 5 bases and at J to 6 bases, leaving 6 bases not matched to a gene. Germline values: CDR1 SGHTA, CDR2 FQGTGA. This chain's CDR3 is CASSPLAGVTNEQFF. CDR3 coding DNA: TGTGCCAGCAGCCCACTAGCGGGGGTCACCAATGAGCAGTTCTTC. Complete variable domain (other parts from reference TRBV7-3 and TRBJ2-1): GAGVSQTPSNKVTEKGKYVELRCDPISGHTALYWYRQSLGQGPEFLIYFQGTGAADDSGLPNDRFFAVRPEGSVSTLKIQRTERGDSAVYLCASSPLAGVTNEQFFGPGTRLTVL.

By sample share, this clonotype is medium-sized (0.01 to 0.1%). This beta chain is a stray sequence in a library constructed for alpha chains; its clone size is not meaningful. V and J are TRBV5-1 and TRBJ1-2; D possibly corresponds to TRBD1 (6 bases). The V gene lost 6 bases and the J gene lost 6 bases, with 27 bases spanning the gap. CDR1 SGHRS and CDR2 YFSETQ come from the germline V gene. The CDR3 runs to 17 residues. The CDR3 is CASTSAQTGRVFDGYTF. The CDR3 region has the DNA TGCGCCAGCACTTCTGCCCAGACAGGACGTGTATTTGATGGCTACACCTTC.

In the case of this clonotype: The library was built for alpha chains, so this beta chain is an off-target read and its size means little. J is TRBJ1-1 and V is TRBV27; unclear D gene. Germline CDR1 MNHEY, CDR2 SMNVEV (reference sequence). The V and J ends lost 4 bases and 2 bases respectively, with 8 bases between them. The CDR3 is made up of 13 amino acids. For the CDR3, the DNA is TGTGCCAGCAGTTGGAACTTTAACACTGAAGCTTTCTTT. Encoded protein: CASSWNFNTEAFF.

In regard to this clonotype: This beta chain represents an off-target read in a library built for alpha chains; its size is of limited meaning. The chain links TRBV2 to TRBJ1-2, with D possibly being TRBD1 (6 bases). The germline gives CDR1 SNHLY, CDR2 FYNNEI. This CDR3 is built from 15 residues. V was pared by 0 bases and J by 7 bases, with 15 bases between. The CDR3 loop reads CASSEALVRGAGYTF. CDR3 bases: TGTGCCAGCAGTGAAGCGCTTGTTCGGGGGGCTGGCTACACCTTC.

This clonotype was observed a few times. For a library built for alpha chains, this beta chain is a stray read; little rests on its size. The chain has TRBV29-1 and TRBJ2-1, with D perhaps matching TRBD1 or TRBD2 (5 bases each). Trimming left V 6 bases short and J 5 bases short, with 17 bases between. The CDR3 length is 14 residues. The germline V gene has CDR1 SQVTM and CDR2 ANQGSEA. CDR3 bases: TGCAGCGTCAACTTCGGGACGGGTCACAATGAGCAGTTCTTC. Its translation is CSVNFGTGHNEQFF.

Concerning this clonotype: This beta chain turned up in a library designed for alpha chains; as an off-target read, its abundance says little. The chain combines TRBV20-1 with TRBJ2-1, with 8 bases that match TRBD1. CDR1 is DFQATT, CDR2 SNEGSKA, per germline (reference sequence). With 1 base clipped from V and 7 bases from J, the junction kept 6 bases outside the gene matches. CDR3 length equals 14 residues. For the CDR3, the DNA is TGCAGTGCTAGAGCGCAGGGGGCTGGGAATGAGCAGTTCTTC. This sequence encodes CSARAQGAGNEQFF.

This clonotype was seen a handful of times. The library was prepared for alpha chains; this beta chain is a stray read, so its frequency means little. The chain joins TRBV12-3 or TRBV12-4 to TRBJ1-6; TRBD1 matches at 8 bases. The CDR3 covers 14 residues. V shed 5 bases and J 6 bases; nucleotides not matched to a gene: 3. The CDR3 is CASSRGQANSPLHF. CDR3 DNA sequence: TGTGCCAGCAGTCGGGGACAGGCTAATTCACCCCTCCACTTT.

Note on this clonotype: This beta chain appears as a stray read in a library generated for alpha chains; its size is not informative. V is TRBV6-2 or TRBV6-3 and J is TRBJ1-2; the D is unclear. Looked up from germline, CDR1 is MNHEY and CDR2 is SVGEGT. This CDR3 contains 10 residues. DNA of the CDR3: TGTGCGGTGTTTGGCTATGGCTACACCTTC. Its protein product is CAVFGYGYTF.

In regard to this clonotype: Since the library was made to target alpha chains, this beta chain is a stray read and its abundance is not meaningful. The chain joins TRBV5-1 to TRBJ2-5; D remains ambiguous. V was clipped by 4 bases and J by 3 bases, with 16 bases between them. Germline V CDR1 and CDR2: SGHRS, YFSETQ. CDR3 length: 15 residues. This CDR3 reads CASSPRDPSKETQYF. The DNA of the CDR3 is TGCGCCAGCAGCCCACGAGATCCCAGCAAAGAGACCCAGTACTTC. Full variable domain (remainder filled in from reference TRBV5-1 and TRBJ2-5): KAGVTQTPRYLIKTRGQQVTLSCSPISGHRSVSWYQQTPGQGLQFLFEYFSETQRNKGNFPGRFSGRQFSNSRSEMNVSTLELGDSALYLCASSPRDPSKETQYFGPGTRLLVL.

Notes on this clonotype: Because the library targeted alpha chains, this beta chain is an off-target read whose size means little. The V call is TRBV11-2, the J call TRBJ2-6, with 7 bases lining up with TRBD1. The CDR3 sequence is 18 residues long. The V segment lost 5 bases and the J segment 1 base; nucleotides outside the gene matches: 11. Germline-derived CDR1 and CDR2 are SGHAT and FQNNGV. CDR3 bases: TGTGCCAGCAGCCCGCGGTTGGGCAGGGGGTCTGGGGCCAACGTCCTGACTTTC. Protein product: CASSPRLGRGSGANVLTF.

A remark on this clonotype: Since it is a stray read in a library aimed at alpha chains, this beta chain has a size that is not meaningful. This chain joins TRBV4-2 and TRBJ2-2; D is possibly TRBD2 (6 bases). Per the germline V gene, CDR1 is LGHNA and CDR2 is YNFKEQ. Between the trimmed V and J ends, which lost 3 bases and 5 bases, there was a span of 13 bases. CDR3 length: 15 residues. CDR3 protein: CASSQRDFLTGELFF. Here the CDR3 DNA reads TGTGCCAGCAGCCAGCGGGACTTCCTAACCGGGGAGCTGTTTTTT.

Remarks on this clonotype: The size of this beta chain means little, since it is a stray read in a library made for alpha chains. The chain uses TRBV11-2 and TRBJ2-7; the match to TRBD2 covers 9 bases. CDR3 length: 16 residues. The V gene end was trimmed by 1 base and the J gene end by 1 base; junction bases not matched to a gene: 5. The germline V gene encodes CDR1 SGHAT and CDR2 FQNNGV. The CDR3: CASSLVASGASYEQYF. CDR3 nucleotide sequence: TGTGCCAGCAGCTTAGTAGCTAGCGGGGCATCCTACGAGCAGTACTTC.